The entry that follows covers one TCR beta chain sequence. Antigen unknown. The sample originates from a study of cytomegalovirus exposure and HLA in healthy donors. General observations from the study: The authors judged a highly shared variant cluster likely a sequencing artifact.

The germline V gene has CDR1 SEHNR and CDR2 FQNEAQ (reference sequence). V shed 3 bases and J 2 bases; nucleotides not matched to a gene: 2. The CDR3 is 14 residues long. Donors counted as nominally healthy when sampled, yet unrecorded immune exposures were likely. PCR employed 60 Vbeta and 13 Jbeta primers. As handled by the study authors: Some 80 million unique TCR beta chains, roughly 10 million shared, were counted in a later analysis. Sequencing was performed with immunoSEQ multiplex PCR; in TCRdb, only in-frame clones are kept and a portion is missing. The D gene and trimming were derived from the DNA, and the V and J assignments and clone size from that table. The repertoire holds under 200,000 clones, with 87% as singletons.

The source material was PBMCs. This receptor was identified in a boy between 2 and 15 years old in good health and CMV-seronegative. The chain joins TRBV7-9 to TRBJ1-2; 8 bases agree with TRBD1. DNA for the CDR3: TGTGCCAGCAGCTTCCAGGGGGCCAACTATGGCTACACCTTC. It encodes CASSFQGANYGYTF.